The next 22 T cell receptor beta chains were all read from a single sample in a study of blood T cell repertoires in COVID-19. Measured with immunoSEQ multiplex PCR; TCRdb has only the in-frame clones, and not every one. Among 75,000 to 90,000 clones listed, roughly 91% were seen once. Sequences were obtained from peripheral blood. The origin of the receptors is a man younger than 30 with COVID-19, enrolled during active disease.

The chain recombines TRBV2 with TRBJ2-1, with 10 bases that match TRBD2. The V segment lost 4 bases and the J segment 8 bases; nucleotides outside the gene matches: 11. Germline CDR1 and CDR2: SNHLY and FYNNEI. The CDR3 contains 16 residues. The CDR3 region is CASSVASGSNRDEQFF. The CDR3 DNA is TGTGCCAGCAGTGTGGCTAGCGGGAGTAATAGGGATGAGCAGTTCTTC.

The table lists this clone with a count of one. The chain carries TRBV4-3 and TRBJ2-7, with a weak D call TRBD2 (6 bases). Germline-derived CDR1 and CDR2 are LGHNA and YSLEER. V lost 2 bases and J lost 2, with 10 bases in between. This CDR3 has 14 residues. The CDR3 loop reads CASSQSTRTYEQYF. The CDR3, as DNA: TGCGCCAGCAGCCAATCGACTAGAACCTACGAGCAGTACTTC.

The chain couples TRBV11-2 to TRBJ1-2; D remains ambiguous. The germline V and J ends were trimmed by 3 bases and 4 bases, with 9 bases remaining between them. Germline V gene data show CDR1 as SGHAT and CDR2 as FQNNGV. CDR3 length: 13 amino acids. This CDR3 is CASSFTNFYGYTF. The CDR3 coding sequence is TGTGCCAGCAGCTTCACCAACTTCTATGGCTACACCTTC. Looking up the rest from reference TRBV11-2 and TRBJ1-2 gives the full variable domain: EAGVAQSPRYKIIEKRQSVAFWCNPISGHATLYWYQQILGQGPKLLIQFQNNGVVDDSQLPKDRFSAERLKGVDSTLKIQPAKLEDSAVYLCASSFTNFYGYTFGSGTRLTVV.

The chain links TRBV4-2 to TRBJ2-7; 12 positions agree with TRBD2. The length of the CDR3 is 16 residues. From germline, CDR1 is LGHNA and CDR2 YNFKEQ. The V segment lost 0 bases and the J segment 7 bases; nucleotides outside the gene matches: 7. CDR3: CASSQEGTSGRREQYF. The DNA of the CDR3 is TGTGCCAGCAGCCAAGAGGGAACTAGCGGGAGGCGGGAGCAGTACTTC.

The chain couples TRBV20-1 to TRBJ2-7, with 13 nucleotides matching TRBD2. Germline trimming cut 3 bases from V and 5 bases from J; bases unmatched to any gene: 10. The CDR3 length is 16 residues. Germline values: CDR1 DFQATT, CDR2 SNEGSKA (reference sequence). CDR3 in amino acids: CSASSWTSGRPNEQYF. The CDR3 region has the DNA TGCAGTGCTAGTTCTTGGACTAGCGGGAGACCTAACGAGCAGTACTTC.

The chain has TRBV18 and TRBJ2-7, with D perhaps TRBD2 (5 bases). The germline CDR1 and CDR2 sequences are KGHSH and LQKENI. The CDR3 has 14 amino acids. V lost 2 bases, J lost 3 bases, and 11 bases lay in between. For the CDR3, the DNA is TGTGCCAGCTCACCAGGGAGACATCGCTACGAGCAGTACTTC. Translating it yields CASSPGRHRYEQYF.

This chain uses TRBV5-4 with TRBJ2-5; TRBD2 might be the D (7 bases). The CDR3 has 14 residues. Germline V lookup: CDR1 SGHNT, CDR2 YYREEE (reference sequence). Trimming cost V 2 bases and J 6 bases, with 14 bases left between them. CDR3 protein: CASSLGGGWKTQYF. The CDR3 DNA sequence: TGTGCCAGCAGCTTAGGGGGAGGGTGGAAGACCCAGTACTTC.

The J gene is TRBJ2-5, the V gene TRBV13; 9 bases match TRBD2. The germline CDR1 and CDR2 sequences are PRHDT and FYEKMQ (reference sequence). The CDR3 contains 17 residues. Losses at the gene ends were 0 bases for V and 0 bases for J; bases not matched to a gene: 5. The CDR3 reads CASSLGRSSGNQETQYF. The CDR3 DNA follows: TGTGCCAGCAGCTTAGGCCGGTCTAGCGGGAACCAAGAGACCCAGTACTTC.

In nucleotides, the CDR3 is TGTGCCAGCAGAGCCAGACTAGCTGGCGAGCAGTACTTC. Encoded protein: CASRARLAGEQYF. The chain links TRBV2 to TRBJ2-7; 7 nucleotides line up with TRBD2. The CDR3 totals 13 residues. Germline-derived CDR1 and CDR2 are SNHLY and FYNNEI. Trimming removed 6 bases from V and 6 bases from J; junction bases left unmatched: 8.

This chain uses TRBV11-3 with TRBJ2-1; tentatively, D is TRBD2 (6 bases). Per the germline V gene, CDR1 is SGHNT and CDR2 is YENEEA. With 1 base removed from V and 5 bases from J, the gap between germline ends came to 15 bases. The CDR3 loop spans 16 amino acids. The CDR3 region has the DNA TGTGCCAGCAGCTTAGGAAGACTAGTGGTAGACAATGAGCAGTTCTTC. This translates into CASSLGRLVVDNEQFF.

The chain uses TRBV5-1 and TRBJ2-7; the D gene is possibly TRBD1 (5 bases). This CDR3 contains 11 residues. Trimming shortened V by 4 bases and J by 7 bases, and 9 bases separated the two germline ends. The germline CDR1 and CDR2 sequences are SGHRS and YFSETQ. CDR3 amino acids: CASSRPGEQYF. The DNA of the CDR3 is TGCGCCAGCAGCAGGCCAGGGGAGCAGTACTTC.

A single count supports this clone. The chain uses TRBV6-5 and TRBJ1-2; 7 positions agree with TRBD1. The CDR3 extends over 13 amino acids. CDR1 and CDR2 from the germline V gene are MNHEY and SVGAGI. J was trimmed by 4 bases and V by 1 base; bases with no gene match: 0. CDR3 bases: TGTGCCAGCAGTTACTACAGGGGCTATGGCTACACCTTC. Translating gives CASSYYRGYGYTF.

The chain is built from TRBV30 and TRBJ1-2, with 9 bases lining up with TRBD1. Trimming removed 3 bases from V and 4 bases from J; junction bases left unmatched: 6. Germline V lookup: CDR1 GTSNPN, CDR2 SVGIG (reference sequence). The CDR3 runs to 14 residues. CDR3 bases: TGTGCCTGGAGACCGGGACAGGGTGTCTATGGCTACACCTTC. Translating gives CAWRPGQGVYGYTF.

CDR3 DNA: TGTGCCAGCAGCCTGAGCGGTAGCGGCTTCTACGAGCAGTACTTC. This codes for CASSLSGSGFYEQYF. V usage is TRBV7-8 and J usage is TRBJ2-7, with D perhaps TRBD2 (6 bases). Trimming shortened V by 5 bases and J by 3 bases, and 17 bases separated the two germline ends. The CDR3 is 15 residues long. The germline V gene has CDR1 SGHVS and CDR2 FQNEAQ.

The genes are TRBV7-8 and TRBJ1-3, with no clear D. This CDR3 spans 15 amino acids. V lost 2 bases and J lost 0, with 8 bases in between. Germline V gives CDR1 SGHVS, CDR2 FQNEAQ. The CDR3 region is CASSLIPRSGNTIYF. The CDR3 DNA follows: TGTGCCAGCAGCTTAATCCCCCGCTCTGGAAACACCATATATTTT.

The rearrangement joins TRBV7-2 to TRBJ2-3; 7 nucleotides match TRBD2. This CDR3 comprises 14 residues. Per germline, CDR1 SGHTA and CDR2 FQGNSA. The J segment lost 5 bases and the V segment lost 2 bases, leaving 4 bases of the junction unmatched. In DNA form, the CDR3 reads TGTGCCAGCAGCTTAAGACTAGCTCAAGATACGCAGTATTTT. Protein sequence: CASSLRLAQDTQYF.

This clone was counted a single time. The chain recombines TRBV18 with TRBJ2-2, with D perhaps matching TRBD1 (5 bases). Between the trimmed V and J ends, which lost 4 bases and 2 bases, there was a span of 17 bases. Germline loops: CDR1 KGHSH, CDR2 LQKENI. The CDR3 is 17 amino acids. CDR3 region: CASSQETGESNTGELFF. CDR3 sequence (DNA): TGTGCCAGCTCACAGGAAACAGGAGAATCAAACACCGGGGAGCTGTTTTTT.

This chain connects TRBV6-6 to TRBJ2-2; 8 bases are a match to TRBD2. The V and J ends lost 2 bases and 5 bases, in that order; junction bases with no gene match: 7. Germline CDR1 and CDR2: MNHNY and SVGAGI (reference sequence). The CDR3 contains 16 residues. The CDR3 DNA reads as TGTGCCAGCAGTTACGCGGCGGGAGGACGGACCGGGGAGCTGTTTTTT. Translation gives CASSYAAGGRTGELFF.

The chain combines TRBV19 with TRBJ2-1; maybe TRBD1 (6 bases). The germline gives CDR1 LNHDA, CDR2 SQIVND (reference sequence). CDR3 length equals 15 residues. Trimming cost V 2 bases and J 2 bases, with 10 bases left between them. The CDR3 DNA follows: TGTGCCAGTAGTATAACAGGGACCGCCTACAATGAGCAGTTCTTC. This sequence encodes CASSITGTAYNEQFF.

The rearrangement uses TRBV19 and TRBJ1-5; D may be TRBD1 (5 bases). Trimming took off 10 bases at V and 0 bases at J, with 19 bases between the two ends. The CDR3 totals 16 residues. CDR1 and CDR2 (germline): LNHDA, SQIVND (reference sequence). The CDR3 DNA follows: TGTGCCACCAACATCGGGGGTTATCTTAGCAATCAGCCCCAGCATTTT. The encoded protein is CATNIGGYLSNQPQHF.

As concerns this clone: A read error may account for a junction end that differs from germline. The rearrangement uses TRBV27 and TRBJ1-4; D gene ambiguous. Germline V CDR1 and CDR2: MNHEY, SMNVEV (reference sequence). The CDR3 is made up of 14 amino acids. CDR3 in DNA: TGTGCCAGCAGTTTGGGCAGACGAAATGAAAAACTGCTTTTT. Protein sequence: CASSLGRRNEKLLF. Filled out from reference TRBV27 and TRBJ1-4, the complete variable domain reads EAQVTQNPRYLITVTGKKLTVTCSQNMNHEYMSWYRQDPGLGLRQIYYSMNVEVTDKGDVPEGYKVSRKEKRNFPLILESPSPNQTSLYFCASSLGRRNEKLLFGSGTQLSVL.

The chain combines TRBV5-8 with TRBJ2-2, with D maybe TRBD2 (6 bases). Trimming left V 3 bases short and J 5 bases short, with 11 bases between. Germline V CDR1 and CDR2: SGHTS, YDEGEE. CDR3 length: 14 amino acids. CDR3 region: CASSWLTSTGELFF. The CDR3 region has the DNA TGTGCCAGCAGCTGGCTGACTAGTACCGGGGAGCTGTTTTTT.